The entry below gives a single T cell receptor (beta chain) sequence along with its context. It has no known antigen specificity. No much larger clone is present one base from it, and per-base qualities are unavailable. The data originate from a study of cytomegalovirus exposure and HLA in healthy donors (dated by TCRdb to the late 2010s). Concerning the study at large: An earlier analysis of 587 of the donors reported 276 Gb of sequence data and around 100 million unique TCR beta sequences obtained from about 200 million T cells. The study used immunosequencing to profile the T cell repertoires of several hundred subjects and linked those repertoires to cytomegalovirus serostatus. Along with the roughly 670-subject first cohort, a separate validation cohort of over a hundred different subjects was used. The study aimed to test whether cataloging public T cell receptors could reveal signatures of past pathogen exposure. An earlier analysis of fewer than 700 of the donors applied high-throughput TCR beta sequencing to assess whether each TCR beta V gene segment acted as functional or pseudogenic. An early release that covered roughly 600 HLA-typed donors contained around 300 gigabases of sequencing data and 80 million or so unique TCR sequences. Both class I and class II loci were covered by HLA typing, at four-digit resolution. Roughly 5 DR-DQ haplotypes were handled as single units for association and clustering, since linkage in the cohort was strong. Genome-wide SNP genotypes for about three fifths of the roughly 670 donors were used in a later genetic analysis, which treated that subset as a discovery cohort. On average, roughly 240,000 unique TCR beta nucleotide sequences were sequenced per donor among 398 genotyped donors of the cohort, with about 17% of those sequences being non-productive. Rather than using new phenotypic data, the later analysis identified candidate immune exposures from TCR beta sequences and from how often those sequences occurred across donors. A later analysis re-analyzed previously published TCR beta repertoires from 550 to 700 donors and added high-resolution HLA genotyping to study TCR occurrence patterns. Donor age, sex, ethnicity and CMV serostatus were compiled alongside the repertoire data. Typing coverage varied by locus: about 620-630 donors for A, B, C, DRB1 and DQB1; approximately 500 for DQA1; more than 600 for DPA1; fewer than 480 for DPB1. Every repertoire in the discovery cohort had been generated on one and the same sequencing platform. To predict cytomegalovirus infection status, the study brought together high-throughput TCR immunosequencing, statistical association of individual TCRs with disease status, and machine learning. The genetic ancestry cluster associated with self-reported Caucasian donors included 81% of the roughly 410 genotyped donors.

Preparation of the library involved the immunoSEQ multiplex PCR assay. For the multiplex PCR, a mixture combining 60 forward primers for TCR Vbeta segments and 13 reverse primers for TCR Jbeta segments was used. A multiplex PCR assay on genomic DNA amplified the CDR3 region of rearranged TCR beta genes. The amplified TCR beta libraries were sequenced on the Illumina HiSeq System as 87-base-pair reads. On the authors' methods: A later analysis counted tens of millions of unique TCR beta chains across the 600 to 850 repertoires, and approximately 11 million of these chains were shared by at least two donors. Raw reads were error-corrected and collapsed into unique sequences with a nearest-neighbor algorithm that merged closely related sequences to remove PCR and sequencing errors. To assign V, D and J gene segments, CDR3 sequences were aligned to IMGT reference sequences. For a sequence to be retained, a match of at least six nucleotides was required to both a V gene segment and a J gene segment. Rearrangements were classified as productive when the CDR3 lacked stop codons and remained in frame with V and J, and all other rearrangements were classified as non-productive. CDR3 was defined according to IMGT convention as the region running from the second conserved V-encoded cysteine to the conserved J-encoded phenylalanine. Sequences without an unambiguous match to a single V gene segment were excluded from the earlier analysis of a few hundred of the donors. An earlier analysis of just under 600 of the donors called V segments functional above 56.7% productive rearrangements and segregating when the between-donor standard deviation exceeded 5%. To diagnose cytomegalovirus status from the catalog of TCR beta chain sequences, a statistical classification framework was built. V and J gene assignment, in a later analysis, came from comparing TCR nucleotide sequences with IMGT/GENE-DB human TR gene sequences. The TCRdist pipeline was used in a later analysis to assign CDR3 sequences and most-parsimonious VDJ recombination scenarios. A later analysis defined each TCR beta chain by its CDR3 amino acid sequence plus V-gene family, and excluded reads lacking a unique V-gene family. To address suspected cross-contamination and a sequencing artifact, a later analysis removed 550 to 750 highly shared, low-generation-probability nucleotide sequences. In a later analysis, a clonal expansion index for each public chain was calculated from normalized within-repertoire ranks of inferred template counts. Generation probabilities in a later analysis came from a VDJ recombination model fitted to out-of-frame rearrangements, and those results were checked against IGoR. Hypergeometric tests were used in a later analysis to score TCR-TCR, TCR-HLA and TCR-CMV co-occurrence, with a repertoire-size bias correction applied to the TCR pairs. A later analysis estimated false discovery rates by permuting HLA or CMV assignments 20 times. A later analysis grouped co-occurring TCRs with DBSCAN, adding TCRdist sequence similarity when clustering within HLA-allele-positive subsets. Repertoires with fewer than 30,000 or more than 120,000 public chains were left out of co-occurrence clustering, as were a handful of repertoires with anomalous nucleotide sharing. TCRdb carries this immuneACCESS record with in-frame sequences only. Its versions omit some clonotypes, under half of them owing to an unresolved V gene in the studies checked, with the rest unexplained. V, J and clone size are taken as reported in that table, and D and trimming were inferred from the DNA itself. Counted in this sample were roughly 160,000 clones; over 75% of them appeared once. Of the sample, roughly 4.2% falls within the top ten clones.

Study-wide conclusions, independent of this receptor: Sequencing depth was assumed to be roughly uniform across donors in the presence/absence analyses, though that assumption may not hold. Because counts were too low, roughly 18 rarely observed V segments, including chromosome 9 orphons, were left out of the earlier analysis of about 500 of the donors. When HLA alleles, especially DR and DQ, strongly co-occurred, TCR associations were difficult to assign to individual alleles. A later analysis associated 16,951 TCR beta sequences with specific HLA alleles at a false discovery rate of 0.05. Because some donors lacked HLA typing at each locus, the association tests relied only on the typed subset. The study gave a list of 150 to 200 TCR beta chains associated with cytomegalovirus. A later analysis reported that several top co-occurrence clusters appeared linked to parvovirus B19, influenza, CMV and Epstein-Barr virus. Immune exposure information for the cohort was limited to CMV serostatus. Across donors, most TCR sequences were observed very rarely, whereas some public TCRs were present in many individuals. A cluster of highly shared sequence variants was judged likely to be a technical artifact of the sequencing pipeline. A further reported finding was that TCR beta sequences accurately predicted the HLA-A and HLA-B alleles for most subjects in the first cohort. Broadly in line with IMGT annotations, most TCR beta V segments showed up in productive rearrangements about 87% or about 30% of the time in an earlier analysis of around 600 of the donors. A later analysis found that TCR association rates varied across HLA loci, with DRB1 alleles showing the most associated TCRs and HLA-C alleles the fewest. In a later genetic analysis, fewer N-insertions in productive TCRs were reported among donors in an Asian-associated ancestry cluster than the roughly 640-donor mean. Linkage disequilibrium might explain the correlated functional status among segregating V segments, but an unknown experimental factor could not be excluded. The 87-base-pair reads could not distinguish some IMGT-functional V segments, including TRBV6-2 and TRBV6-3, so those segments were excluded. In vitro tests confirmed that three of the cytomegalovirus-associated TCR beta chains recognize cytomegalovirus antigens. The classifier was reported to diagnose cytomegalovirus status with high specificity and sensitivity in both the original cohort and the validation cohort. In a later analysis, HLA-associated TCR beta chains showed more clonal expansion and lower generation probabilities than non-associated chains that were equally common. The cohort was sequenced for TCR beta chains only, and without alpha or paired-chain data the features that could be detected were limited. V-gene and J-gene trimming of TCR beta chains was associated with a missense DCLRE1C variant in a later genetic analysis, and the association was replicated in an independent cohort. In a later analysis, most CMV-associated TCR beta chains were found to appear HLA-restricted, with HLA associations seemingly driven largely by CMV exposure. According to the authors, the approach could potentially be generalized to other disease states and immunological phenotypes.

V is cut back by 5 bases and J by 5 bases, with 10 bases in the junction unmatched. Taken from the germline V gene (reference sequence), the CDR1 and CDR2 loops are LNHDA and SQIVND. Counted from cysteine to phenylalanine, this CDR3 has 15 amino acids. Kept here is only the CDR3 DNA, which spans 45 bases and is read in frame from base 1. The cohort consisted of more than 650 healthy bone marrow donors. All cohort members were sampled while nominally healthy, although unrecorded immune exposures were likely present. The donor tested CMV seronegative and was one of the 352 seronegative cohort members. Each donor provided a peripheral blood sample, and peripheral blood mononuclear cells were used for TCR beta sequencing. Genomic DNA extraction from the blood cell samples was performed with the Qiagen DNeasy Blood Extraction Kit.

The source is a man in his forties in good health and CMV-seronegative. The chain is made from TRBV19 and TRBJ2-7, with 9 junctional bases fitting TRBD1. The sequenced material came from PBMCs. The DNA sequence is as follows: TGTGCCAGTAGTGCACAGGGGGCGGGCCAGGACGAGCAGTACTTC. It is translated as CASSAQGAGQDEQYF.